Below are 28 T cell receptor beta chains sequenced from a single sample in a study of CD8+ T cells in alopecia areata (dated by TCRdb to 2016 to 2019). Library prep was done by the immunoSEQ multiplex PCR assay. RNA was extracted from all samples and reverse transcribed into cDNA, which served as template for TCR sequencing. TCRdb re-hosts the immuneACCESS table, in-frame sequences only. Its copies lack some clones; in the studies checked, an unresolved V gene accounts for under half of them, and the cause for the rest is not known. This sample holds hundreds of thousands of clones; over 45% were observed only once. Approximately 1.7% of the sample belongs to the ten largest clones. In light of the paper, this sample's time point label describes: around 26 weeks on oral tofacitinib. What this sample's treatment or condition label stands for: oral pan-JAK inhibitor, 5-10 mg twice daily. Sample: CD4+ T cells sorted from blood, taken at week 24, from a patient treated with tofacitinib. The origin of the receptors is a human donor with alopecia areata.

Comment on this clone: An end of the junction differs from the germline gene, which may be a read error. This rearrangement joins TRBV5-6 to TRBJ2-5; TRBD1 aligns across 8 bases. Per germline, CDR1 SGHDT and CDR2 YYEEEE. The CDR3 has 13 amino acids. The CDR3 DNA sequence: TGTGCCAGCAGCCAGGGGGCGCGAGAGGCCCAGTACTTC. Amino acid sequence: CASSQGAREAQYF.

The chain uses TRBV29-1 and TRBJ1-2; weak D call: TRBD1 (6 bases). The germline V gene encodes CDR1 SQVTM and CDR2 ANQGSEA. The CDR3 is made up of 12 amino acids. Trimming removed 7 bases from V and 2 bases from J, with 11 bases in between. DNA of the CDR3: TGCAGCGCCGGACAGACAAACTATGGCTACACCTTC. Amino acids: CSAGQTNYGYTF.

A few counts support this clone. The chain couples TRBV4-2 to TRBJ1-2; D may be TRBD1 (6 bases). Trimming pared 0 bases from V and 1 base from J, leaving 18 bases between. The length of the CDR3 is 18 residues. Germline loops: CDR1 LGHNA, CDR2 YNFKEQ. This CDR3 reads CASSQDRLGGTGNYGYTF. DNA of the CDR3: TGTGCCAGCAGCCAAGATAGGTTAGGGGGGACGGGTAACTATGGCTACACCTTC.

The chain joins TRBV4-3 to TRBJ2-3; the D is unclear. Trimming cost V 0 bases and J 0 bases, with 10 bases left between them. Germline CDR1 and CDR2: LGHNA and YSLEER. This CDR3 comprises 16 residues. CDR3 protein: CASSQDSRTSTDTQYF. The DNA for the CDR3 is TGCGCCAGCAGCCAAGACTCGAGAACTAGCACAGATACGCAGTATTTT.

The chain links TRBV18 to TRBJ2-3; D is undetermined. Germline assignment: CDR1 KGHSH and CDR2 LQKENI. This CDR3 spans 16 amino acids. V was trimmed by 5 bases and J by 3 bases, leaving 18 bases between them. CDR3 DNA: TGTGCCAGCTCAGTCGGGCCACCACGGTTTACAGATACGCAGTATTTT. Translation gives CASSVGPPRFTDTQYF.

This clone was seen a handful of times. The CDR3 DNA follows: TGCAGCGTTCGAATCGCGGGACAGAGCACTGAAGCTTTCTTT. Its translation is CSVRIAGQSTEAFF. V is TRBV29-1 and J is TRBJ1-1; 7 nucleotides line up with TRBD1. V dropped 5 bases and J dropped 4; count of bases not matched to a gene: 10. Germline V gene data show CDR1 as SQVTM and CDR2 as ANQGSEA. The CDR3 loop spans 14 amino acids.

This clone has just a few counts. The chain joins TRBV30 to TRBJ2-7; D remains ambiguous. Trimming removed 4 bases from V and 0 bases from J, with 13 bases in between. This CDR3 comprises 14 residues. Germline CDR1 GTSNPN, CDR2 SVGIG (reference sequence). CDR3 DNA sequence: TGTGCCTGGAACACAGCCCCGAGCTCCTACGAGCAGTACTTC. Its protein is CAWNTAPSSYEQYF.

The chain is built from TRBV6-5 and TRBJ1-4; a possible D gene is TRBD1 (5 bases). Per the germline V gene, CDR1 is MNHEY and CDR2 is SVGAGI. This CDR3 has 13 residues. Trimming left V 6 bases short and J 7 bases short, with 12 bases between. Here the CDR3 DNA reads TGTGCCAGCAGCGACCTGAGGGGTGAAAAACTGTTTTTT. Translation: CASSDLRGEKLFF.

This rearrangement joins TRBV2 to TRBJ2-3, with 9 nucleotides matching TRBD1. V dropped 4 bases and J dropped 4; count of bases not matched to a gene: 6. Germline V gene sequence: CDR1 SNHLY, CDR2 FYNNEI. The CDR3 is 15 residues long. CDR3 sequence: CASSAGTGIADTQYF. Written as DNA, the CDR3 is TGTGCCAGCAGTGCCGGGACAGGGATTGCAGATACGCAGTATTTT.

This chain uses TRBV7-2 with TRBJ2-7; D might be TRBD1 (6 bases). V lost 1 base and J lost 1, with 14 bases in between. Germline V gives CDR1 SGHTA, CDR2 FQGNSA. CDR3 length equals 16 residues. The CDR3 DNA follows: TGTGCCAGCAGCTTAGAAGGTTTGCAGGGGTCCTACGAGCAGTACTTC. Translating it yields CASSLEGLQGSYEQYF.

The chain joins TRBV23-1 to TRBJ2-2; perhaps TRBD1 as D (5 bases). TRBV23-1 is classed as an ORF, of uncertain function. V was shortened by 0 bases and J by 6 bases, with 17 bases between the two germline ends. The CDR3 consists of 17 residues. The CDR3 DNA reads TGCGCCAGCAGTCAATCACGACGCAGGGTTATCCCCGGGGAGCTGTTTTTT. Amino acid sequence: CASSQSRRRVIPGELFF.

This clone was seen only a few times. CDR3 coding DNA: TGCAGCGCACTGAGAGGACAGGGAAACTATGGCTACACCTTC. Translating gives CSALRGQGNYGYTF. The J gene is TRBJ1-2, the V gene TRBV29-1; TRBD1 matches at 8 bases. CDR1 is SQVTM, CDR2 ANQGSEA, per germline. The V segment lost 7 bases and the J segment 2 bases; nucleotides outside the gene matches: 9. This CDR3 region has 14 residues.

This rearrangement joins TRBV28 to TRBJ2-2, with D possibly TRBD2 on 5 matching bases. The V end lost 10 bases, the J end lost 5 bases, and 8 bases lay between the germline ends. CDR1 and CDR2 (germline): MDHEN, SYDVKM. The length of the CDR3 is 11 residues. CDR3 DNA sequence: TGTGCCATCAGAGGGACCGGGGAGCTGTTTTTT. Its protein is CAIRGTGELFF.

CDR3 in DNA: TGTGCCTGGAGTGGAGTTAGACTCACAGATACGCAGTATTTT. Translating gives CAWSGVRLTDTQYF. The chain uses TRBV30 and TRBJ2-3; D remains ambiguous. This CDR3 region has 14 residues. The ends were cut back, 1 base at V and 2 bases at J, with 10 bases in the middle. Germline V CDR1 and CDR2: GTSNPN, SVGIG (reference sequence).

V and J are TRBV4-1 and TRBJ2-7, with 7 bases matching TRBD2. The CDR3 has 13 residues. The V segment lost 4 bases and the J segment 5 bases; nucleotides outside the gene matches: 5. Per germline, CDR1 MGHRA and CDR2 YSYEKL. CDR3 in DNA: TGCGCCAGCAGCCCACGACTAGCAGACGAGCAGTACTTC. The encoded protein is CASSPRLADEQYF.

This chain connects TRBV27 to TRBJ2-7, with D maybe TRBD2 (6 bases). The germline gives CDR1 MNHEY, CDR2 SMNVEV (reference sequence). The CDR3 runs to 13 residues. Trimming shortened V by 1 base and J by 9 bases, and 13 bases separated the two germline ends. The CDR3 DNA sequence: TGTGCCAGCAGTTTATTAGGACTATCGGGGCAGTACTTC. This gives the protein CASSLLGLSGQYF.

The rearrangement links TRBV30 to TRBJ1-2; D perhaps matches TRBD1 (6 bases). The CDR3 extends over 12 amino acids. The germline CDR1 and CDR2 sequences are GTSNPN and SVGIG (reference sequence). The CDR3: CAVQGELYGYTF. Written as DNA, the CDR3 is TGTGCTGTACAGGGAGAACTCTATGGCTACACCTTC.

Of note for this clone: An end of the junction differs from the germline gene, which may be a read error. V and J are TRBV29-1 and TRBJ2-1; unclear D gene. The CDR3 length is 13 residues. Germline CDR1 reads SQVTM; CDR2 reads ANQGSEA. CDR3 region: CSISMSSYNEQFF. CDR3 coding DNA: TGTTCTATCTCGATGAGCTCCTACAATGAGCAGTTCTTC.

The chain employs TRBV30 and TRBJ2-1, with 9 bases lining up with TRBD1. Germline CDR1 is GTSNPN and CDR2 is SVGIG (reference sequence). V gave up 3 bases and J gave up 5 bases; unmatched junction bases: 5. This CDR3 spans 14 amino acids. Here the CDR3 reads CAWRTGTGNNEQFF. CDR3 DNA sequence: TGTGCCTGGAGAACCGGGACAGGGAACAATGAGCAGTTCTTC.

V is TRBV30 and J is TRBJ1-4; D possibly corresponds to TRBD1 (5 bases). CDR3 size: 13 residues. The V gene lost 0 bases and the J gene lost 8 bases, with 10 bases spanning the gap. The germline V gene has CDR1 GTSNPN and CDR2 SVGIG (reference sequence). The CDR3 sequence: CAWSVRGSEKLFF. DNA of the CDR3: TGTGCCTGGAGTGTACGGGGGAGCGAAAAACTGTTTTTT. Full variable domain (rest looked up from reference TRBV30 and TRBJ1-4): SQTIHQWPATLVQPVGSPLSLECTVEGTSNPNLYWYRQAAGRGLQLLFYSVGIGQISSEVPQNLSASRPQDRQFILSSKKLLLSDSGFYLCAWSVRGSEKLFFGSGTQLSVL.

V gene TRBV6-6 combines with J gene TRBJ2-1; no reliable D call. V shed 0 bases and J shed 9 bases, with 6 bases lying between them. This CDR3 comprises 12 residues. Per the germline V gene, CDR1 is MNHNY and CDR2 is SVGAGI (reference sequence). CDR3 residues: CASSYSGGEQFF. CDR3 DNA sequence: TGTGCCAGCAGTTACTCGGGCGGTGAGCAGTTCTTC.

This clone was seen more than once but under ten times. The chain combines TRBV6-6 with TRBJ1-6; perhaps TRBD1 as D (6 bases). The CDR3 is 16 amino acids. The V end lost 5 bases, the J end lost 7 bases, and 18 bases lay between the germline ends. In germline, CDR1 is MNHNY, CDR2 SVGAGI (reference sequence). The CDR3 sequence: CASSAVQGWGNSPLHF. The DNA for the CDR3 is TGTGCCAGCAGTGCGGTTCAGGGGTGGGGGAATTCACCCCTCCACTTT.

This clone has just a few counts. The chain carries TRBV2 and TRBJ2-1; unclear D gene. Trimming took 1 base from V and 15 from J, leaving 7 bases between them. In germline, CDR1 is SNHLY, CDR2 FYNNEI. CDR3 length equals 10 residues. The CDR3 loop is CASSEGLGFF. CDR3 DNA sequence: TGTGCCAGCAGTGAAGGGCTTGGGTTCTTC.

The chain has TRBV30 and TRBJ2-7; D unclear. Per the germline V gene, CDR1 is GTSNPN and CDR2 is SVGIG (reference sequence). Trimming took off 4 bases at V and 5 bases at J, with 12 bases between the two ends. This CDR3 is built from 12 residues. Written as DNA, the CDR3 is TGTGCCTGGACGGTGTTACCGAACGAGCAGTACTTC. Translated, it gives CAWTVLPNEQYF.

This clone was counted only a few times. The chain combines TRBV7-2 with TRBJ2-5, with 11 bases identical to TRBD2. The CDR3 is 14 amino acids. The J segment lost 4 bases and the V segment lost 4 bases, leaving 2 bases of the junction unmatched. CDR1 SGHTA and CDR2 FQGNSA come from the germline V gene. The CDR3: CASSSGLAVETQYF. The CDR3 DNA reads TGTGCCAGCAGCTCGGGACTAGCGGTAGAGACCCAGTACTTC. The whole variable domain, remainder taken from reference TRBV7-2 and TRBJ2-5, is GAGVSQSPSNKVTEKGKDVELRCDPISGHTALYWYRQSLGQGLEFLIYFQGNSAPDKSGLPSDRFSAERTGGSVSTLTIQRTQQEDSAVYLCASSSGLAVETQYFGPGTRLLVL.

This clone was observed a few times. The chain has TRBV10-3 and TRBJ2-1; 10 bases align to TRBD2. The CDR3 length is 14 residues. Losses at the gene ends were 6 bases for V and 6 bases for J; bases not matched to a gene: 5. The germline gives CDR1 ENHRY, CDR2 SYGVKD. The CDR3 DNA follows: TGTGCCATCAGCCCTCGGACTAGCGGCAATGAGCAGTTCTTC. Translation: CAISPRTSGNEQFF.

The CDR3 region is CASTPVLGSEQFF. CDR3 DNA: TGCGCCAGCACCCCGGTTTTGGGGTCTGAGCAGTTCTTC. The rearrangement links TRBV5-1 to TRBJ2-1, with D unclear. This CDR3 comprises 13 residues. Trimming shortened V by 6 bases and J by 9 bases, and 16 bases separated the two germline ends. In germline, CDR1 is SGHRS, CDR2 YFSETQ.

This clone has just a few counts. The CDR3 DNA reads TGCAGCGTCTCCAGGGCAGGGGATAATGAAAAACTGTTTTTT. This translates into CSVSRAGDNEKLFF. The chain combines TRBV29-1 with TRBJ1-4, with D maybe TRBD1 (6 bases). V lost 6 bases, J lost 4 bases, and 15 bases lay in between. There are 14 residues in the CDR3. Germline V gene lookup returns CDR1 SQVTM and CDR2 ANQGSEA.